The source of this TCR beta chain is a study of response to subunit inactivated influenza vaccine. General study points: Authors suggested seasonal influenza vaccinations each recruit few new T cells.

TCRdb reprocessed the RT-PCR reads via MiXCR and lists one record per CDR3 protein. The table records about 500,000 distinct CDR3 sequences, more than 15% of them present only once. In the case of this clonotype: The target antigen is unknown.

V dropped 2 bases and J dropped 0 bases, with 8 bases sitting between them. Germline values: CDR1 SGHKS, CDR2 YYEKEE (reference sequence). The CDR3 loop spans 14 amino acids. This TCR was recovered from a man between 50 and 75 years old who received an inactivated influenza vaccine. The input for sequencing was CD4+ T cells sorted from PBMCs, taken less than 25 months after vaccination. The chain employs TRBV5-5 and TRBJ1-2; TRBD1 might be the D (5 bases). The CDR3 DNA sequence: TGTGCCAGCAGCTTCGGGGGAGCTAACTATGGCTACACCTTC. Translating gives CASSFGGANYGYTF. The whole variable domain, remainder taken from reference TRBV5-5 and TRBJ1-2, is DAGVTQSPTHLIKTRGQQVTLRCSPISGHKSVSWYQQVLGQGPQFIFQYYEKEERGRGNFPDRFSARQFPNYSSELNVNALLLGDSALYLCASSFGGANYGYTFGSGTRLTVV.